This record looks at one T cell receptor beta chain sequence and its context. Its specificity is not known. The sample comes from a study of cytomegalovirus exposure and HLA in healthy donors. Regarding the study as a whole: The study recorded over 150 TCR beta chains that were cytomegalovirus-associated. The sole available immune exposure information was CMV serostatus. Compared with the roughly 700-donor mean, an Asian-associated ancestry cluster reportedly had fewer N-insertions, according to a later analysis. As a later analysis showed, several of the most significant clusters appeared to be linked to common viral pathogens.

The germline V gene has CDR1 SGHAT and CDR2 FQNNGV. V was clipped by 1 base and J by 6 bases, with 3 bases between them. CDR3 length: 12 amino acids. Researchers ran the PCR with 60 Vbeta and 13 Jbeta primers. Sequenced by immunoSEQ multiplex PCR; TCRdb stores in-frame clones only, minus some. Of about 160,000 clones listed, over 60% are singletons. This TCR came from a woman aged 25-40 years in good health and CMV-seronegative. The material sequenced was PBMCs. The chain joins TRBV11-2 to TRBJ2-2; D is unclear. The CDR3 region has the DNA TGTGCCAGCAGCTTAGCGTCCGGGGAGCTGTTTTTT. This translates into CASSLASGELFF.